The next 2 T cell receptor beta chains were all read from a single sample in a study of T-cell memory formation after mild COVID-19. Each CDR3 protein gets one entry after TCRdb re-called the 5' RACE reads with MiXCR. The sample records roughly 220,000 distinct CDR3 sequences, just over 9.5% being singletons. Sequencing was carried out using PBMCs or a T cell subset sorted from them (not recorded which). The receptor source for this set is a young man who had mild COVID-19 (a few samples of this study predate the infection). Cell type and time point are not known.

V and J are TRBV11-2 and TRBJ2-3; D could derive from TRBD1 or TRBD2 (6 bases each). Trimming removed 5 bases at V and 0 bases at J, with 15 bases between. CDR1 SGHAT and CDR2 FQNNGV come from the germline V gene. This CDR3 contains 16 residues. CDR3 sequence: CASSTLRGRSTDTQYF. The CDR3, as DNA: TGTGCCAGCAGCACACTTCGGGGGCGCAGCACAGATACGCAGTATTTT.

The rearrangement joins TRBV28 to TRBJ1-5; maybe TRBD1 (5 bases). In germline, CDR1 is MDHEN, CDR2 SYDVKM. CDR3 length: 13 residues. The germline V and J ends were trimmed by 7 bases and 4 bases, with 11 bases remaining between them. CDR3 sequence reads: CASNRDGNQPQHF. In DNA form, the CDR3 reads TGTGCCAGCAACCGGGACGGGAATCAGCCCCAGCATTTT.